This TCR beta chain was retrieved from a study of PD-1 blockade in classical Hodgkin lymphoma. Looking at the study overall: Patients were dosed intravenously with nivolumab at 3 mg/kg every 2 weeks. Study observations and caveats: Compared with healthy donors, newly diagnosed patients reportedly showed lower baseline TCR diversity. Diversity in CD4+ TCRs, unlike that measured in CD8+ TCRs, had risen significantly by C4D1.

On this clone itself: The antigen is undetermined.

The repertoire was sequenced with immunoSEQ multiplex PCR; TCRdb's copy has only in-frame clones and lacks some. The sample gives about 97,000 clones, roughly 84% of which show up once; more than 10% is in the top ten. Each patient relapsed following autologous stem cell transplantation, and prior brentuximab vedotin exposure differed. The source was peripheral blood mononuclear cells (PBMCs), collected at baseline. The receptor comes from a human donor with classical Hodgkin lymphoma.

The DNA for the CDR3 is TGCGCCAGCAGCTTGCAAACTACTTACGAGCAGTACTTC. Translating gives CASSLQTTYEQYF. The chain recombines TRBV5-1 with TRBJ2-7; no clear D. The CDR3 contains 13 residues. Germline CDR1 SGHRS, CDR2 YFSETQ. Trimming took off 1 base at V and 4 bases at J, with 9 bases between the two ends. Drawing the rest from reference TRBV5-1 and TRBJ2-7, the complete variable domain is KAGVTQTPRYLIKTRGQQVTLSCSPISGHRSVSWYQQTPGQGLQFLFEYFSETQRNKGNFPGRFSGRQFSNSRSEMNVSTLELGDSALYLCASSLQTTYEQYFGPGTRLTVT.